The next 21 T cell receptor beta chains were all read from a single sample in a study of persistence of HIV-infected CD4 T cells. Their antigen targets remain unknown. Sequencing used immunoSEQ version 4 in survey mode. Profiling relied on immunoSEQ multiplex PCR, and the TCRdb table lists in-frame clones only, not all of them. The sample has 37,000 or so clones, roughly 87% seen once. Cells were stimulated nonspecifically with anti-CD3/anti-CD28 magnetic beads. Responding CD4+ T cells were sorted by upregulation of both CD40 ligand and CD69. Sequenced here: CD4+ T cells sorted from PBMCs after roughly 17-hour stimulation, sampled from a patient who received antiretroviral therapy. These receptors originate from an adult man with HIV who was CMV-seropositive.

The gene calls are TRBV5-1 and TRBJ2-2; D is unresolved. Germline CDR1 reads SGHRS; CDR2 reads YFSETQ. CDR3 length: 11 amino acids. Trimming left V 7 bases short and J 4 bases short, with 5 bases between. The chain's CDR3 is CASGTTGELFF. CDR3 nucleotide sequence: TGCGCCAGCGGAACCACCGGGGAGCTGTTTTTT.

V gene TRBV5-6 combines with J gene TRBJ2-1; D possibly corresponds to TRBD1 (5 bases). Germline CDR1 SGHDT, CDR2 YYEEEE. Trimming removed 1 base from V and 8 bases from J, with 7 bases in between. This CDR3 region has 12 residues. CDR3 coding DNA: TGTGCCAGCAGCTTGTTAGGGGATGAGCAGTTCTTC. Its protein product is CASSLLGDEQFF.

This chain joins TRBV14 and TRBJ1-6; D uncertain. Germline CDR1 and CDR2: SGHDN and FVKESK. The CDR3 is 12 amino acids. V was pared by 2 bases and J by 10 bases, with 6 bases between. This CDR3 is CASSQTASPLHF. The CDR3 nucleotides read TGTGCCAGCAGCCAAACCGCCTCACCCCTCCACTTT.

V gene TRBV6-4 combines with J gene TRBJ2-2; D ambiguous. This CDR3 is built from 15 residues. V was trimmed by 5 bases and J by 6 bases, leaving 16 bases between them. Germline CDR1 is MRHNA and CDR2 is SNTAGT. The chain's CDR3 is CASSPDLTWAGELFF. In DNA, the CDR3 is TGTGCCAGCAGTCCTGATCTAACTTGGGCCGGGGAGCTGTTTTTT.

V usage is TRBV2 and J usage is TRBJ1-5; D unresolved. The CDR3 has 14 residues. Germline V gene data show CDR1 as SNHLY and CDR2 as FYNNEI. Trimming took 3 bases from V and 0 from J, leaving 6 bases between them. CDR3 DNA: TGTGCCAGCAGTGATCGAGCTAGCAATCAGCCCCAGCATTTT. This translates into CASSDRASNQPQHF. The variable domain in full, completed from reference TRBV2 and TRBJ1-5, reads EPEVTQTPSHQVTQMGQEVILRCVPISNHLYFYWYRQILGQKVEFLVSFYNNEISEKSEIFDDQFSVERPDGSNFTLKIRSTKLEDSAMYFCASSDRASNQPQHFGDGTRLSIL.

The CDR3 DNA reads as TGTGCCAGCAGTTTTGGGGCTAGCGGGAGTGGCGAGCAGTACTTC. It encodes CASSFGASGSGEQYF. V is TRBV27 and J is TRBJ2-7; 10 bases align to TRBD2. The CDR3 extends over 15 amino acids. V was clipped by 3 bases and J by 6 bases; unmatched bases: 8. Per germline, CDR1 MNHEY and CDR2 SMNVEV (reference sequence).

This rearrangement joins TRBV20-1 to TRBJ1-1; D gene unclear. CDR1 and CDR2 from the germline V gene are DFQATT and SNEGSKA (reference sequence). This CDR3 comprises 14 residues. Trimming took 3 bases from V and 0 from J, leaving 11 bases between them. The CDR3 here is CSASYAGMNTEAFF. The DNA of the CDR3 is TGCAGTGCTAGTTATGCGGGAATGAACACTGAAGCTTTCTTT.

The chain combines TRBV4-2 with TRBJ2-1; 10 bases match TRBD2. Germline CDR1 reads LGHNA; CDR2 reads YNFKEQ. The CDR3 totals 14 residues. After removal of 0 bases from V and 15 bases from J, the junction contained 8 bases not matched to a gene. The CDR3 region is CASSQDRGTSAPFF. The CDR3 DNA reads as TGTGCCAGCAGCCAAGACCGAGGGACTAGCGCTCCGTTCTTC.

The rearrangement links TRBV5-1 to TRBJ2-7; D unclear. The CDR3 length is 15 residues. CDR1 and CDR2 (germline): SGHRS, YFSETQ. V shed 0 bases and J shed 5 bases, with 15 bases lying between them. CDR3 loop: CASSLGVSTNHEQYF. CDR3 DNA sequence: TGCGCCAGCAGCTTGGGTGTGTCTACTAACCACGAGCAGTACTTC.

CDR3 bases: TGTGCCTGGAGTTCCCCACGGGACAGGGTGCAGCAGTACTTC. Its translation is CAWSSPRDRVQQYF. V and J are TRBV30 and TRBJ2-7; 9 bases fit TRBD1. With V trimmed by 2 bases and J by 8 bases, 10 bases remained unmatched. Germline V gene lookup returns CDR1 GTSNPN and CDR2 SVGIG (reference sequence). The CDR3 spans 14 residues.

The gene calls are TRBV7-2 and TRBJ2-5, with D possibly TRBD1 on 6 matching bases. CDR1 is SGHTA and CDR2 is FQGNSA in the germline V gene. The CDR3 is 16 residues long. The V end lost 1 base, the J end lost 3 bases, and 15 bases lay between the germline ends. CDR3 amino acids: CASSLGGRQGKETQYF. The CDR3 region has the DNA TGTGCCAGCAGCTTAGGAGGGCGCCAGGGGAAAGAGACCCAGTACTTC.

This chain joins TRBV15 and TRBJ1-5; D ambiguous. Looked up from germline, CDR1 is LNHNV and CDR2 is YYDKDF (reference sequence). Trimming shortened V by 0 bases and J by 6 bases, and 12 bases separated the two germline ends. The CDR3 is 15 residues long. This chain's CDR3 is CATSRDPSVFQPQHF. CDR3 nucleotides: TGTGCCACCAGCAGAGATCCGTCGGTATTTCAGCCCCAGCATTTT.

This chain links TRBV5-1 with TRBJ1-1; 7 nucleotides agree with TRBD1. This CDR3 has 13 amino acids. Trimming cost V 4 bases and J 9 bases; bases outside gene matches: 9. Germline CDR1 SGHRS, CDR2 YFSETQ. The CDR3 here is CASSPGQSPKAFF. For the CDR3, the DNA is TGCGCCAGCAGCCCGGGACAGTCACCAAAAGCTTTCTTT.

The chain joins TRBV28 to TRBJ2-1, with D possibly TRBD2 on 7 matching bases. V was pared by 5 bases and J by 7 bases, with 18 bases between. Germline CDR1 MDHEN, CDR2 SYDVKM. This CDR3 is 15 amino acids long. The CDR3 nucleotides read TGTGCCAGCAGTCCCGGGGAGGGGGGGCGGAATGAGCAGTTCTTC. Protein sequence: CASSPGEGGRNEQFF.

The genes are TRBV7-7 and TRBJ2-5; either TRBD1 or TRBD2 may fit D (5 bases each). Germline values: CDR1 SSHAT, CDR2 FNYEAQ (reference sequence). Trimming stripped 0 bases from V and 2 bases from J, with 10 bases between. CDR3 length: 15 residues. The chain's CDR3 is CASSLARGPQETQYF. The CDR3 bases are TGTGCCAGCAGCTTAGCCCGGGGCCCTCAAGAGACCCAGTACTTC.

The chain uses TRBV4-2 and TRBJ2-3; TRBD2 matches at 14 bases. The CDR3 is 20 amino acids. CDR1 is LGHNA, CDR2 YNFKEQ, per germline. Trimming at V came to 0 bases and at J to 2 bases, leaving 10 bases not matched to a gene. CDR3 residues: CASSQDGYGTSGSFTDTQYF. The CDR3 region has the DNA TGTGCCAGCAGCCAAGATGGTTACGGGACTAGCGGGAGTTTCACAGATACGCAGTATTTT.

Only one count was recorded for this clone. The chain has TRBV11-1 and TRBJ1-4; a weak D match, TRBD1 (5 bases). Germline loops: CDR1 SGHAT, CDR2 FQDESV (reference sequence). Trimming shortened V by 5 bases and J by 11 bases, and 21 bases separated the two germline ends. The CDR3 loop spans 15 amino acids. CDR3 residues: CASSHGRDDGGKLFF. Here the CDR3 DNA reads TGTGCCAGCAGCCATGGCCGGGACGACGGGGGGAAACTGTTTTTT.

The genes are TRBV10-3 and TRBJ2-3; the match to TRBD1 covers 7 bases. V trimming: 6 bases; J trimming: 4 bases; junction bases outside the gene matches: 10. The CDR3 extends over 15 amino acids. The V gene's germline CDR1 is ENHRY and CDR2 SYGVKD. The CDR3 DNA reads as TGTGCCATCAGCCACAGGGGAACAGTAGCAGATACGCAGTATTTT. Protein: CAISHRGTVADTQYF.

The chain links TRBV6-1 to TRBJ2-7; possible D gene TRBD2, 5 bases. V lost 4 bases to trimming and J lost 7 bases, with 23 bases between them. The V gene's germline CDR1 is MNHNS and CDR2 SASEGT. The CDR3 runs 16 residues. CDR3 sequence: CASSGRGVSPAGEQYF. The CDR3 DNA sequence: TGTGCCAGCAGTGGCCGGGGAGTCAGCCCGGCCGGGGAGCAGTACTTC.

The chain uses TRBV12-3 or TRBV12-4 and TRBJ2-2, with TRBD2 as a possible D gene (5 bases). With 3 bases removed from V and 7 bases from J, the gap between germline ends came to 9 bases. This CDR3 is built from 13 residues. CDR3 region: CASSFSDFGELFF. In nucleotides, the CDR3 is TGTGCCAGCAGTTTTTCGGACTTCGGGGAGCTGTTTTTT.

V gene TRBV30 combines with J gene TRBJ1-1, with D possibly matching TRBD1 (6 bases). The CDR3 is 15 residues long. V was trimmed by 0 bases and J by 11 bases, leaving 22 bases between them. Germline V gene data show CDR1 as GTSNPN and CDR2 as SVGIG (reference sequence). CDR3 in DNA: TGTGCCTGGAGTGTAGGAGACAGGTTTATCCTGACCGCTTTCTTT. Its translation: CAWSVGDRFILTAFF. Filled out from reference TRBV30 and TRBJ1-1, the complete variable domain reads SQTIHQWPATLVQPVGSPLSLECTVEGTSNPNLYWYRQAAGRGLQLLFYSVGIGQISSEVPQNLSASRPQDRQFILSSKKLLLSDSGFYLCAWSVGDRFILTAFFGQGTRLTVV.